This TCR beta chain was profiled in a study of T cell responses to AZD1222 COVID-19 vaccine. Study-wide results and limits: With two AZD1222 doses given, Spike-specific TCR breadth and depth both rose. The donors showed a predominance of white British ancestry and of females, with possible underestimation of clonal diversity. Without day 14 samples, only post-peak T cell repertoires were studied.

Only in-frame clones appear in the TCRdb table, and some are missing; sequencing was by immunoSEQ multiplex PCR. The sample carries 130,000 or so clones, roughly 92% recorded once. Germline V gene sequence: CDR1 SGHRS, CDR2 YFSETQ. The CDR3 covers 19 residues. V shed 0 bases and J 0 bases; nucleotides not matched to a gene: 11. Notes on this clone: Its target is unknown.

V and J are TRBV5-1 and TRBJ2-1, with 8 bases that match TRBD2. The sequenced sample was peripheral blood, obtained on day 0 of AZD1222 vaccination. This sequence was found in an adult in good health. The CDR3 DNA follows: TGCGCCAGCAGCTTGGCCAGCGGGGGCCCCTCGAGCTCCTACAATGAGCAGTTCTTC. It encodes CASSLASGGPSSSYNEQFF.